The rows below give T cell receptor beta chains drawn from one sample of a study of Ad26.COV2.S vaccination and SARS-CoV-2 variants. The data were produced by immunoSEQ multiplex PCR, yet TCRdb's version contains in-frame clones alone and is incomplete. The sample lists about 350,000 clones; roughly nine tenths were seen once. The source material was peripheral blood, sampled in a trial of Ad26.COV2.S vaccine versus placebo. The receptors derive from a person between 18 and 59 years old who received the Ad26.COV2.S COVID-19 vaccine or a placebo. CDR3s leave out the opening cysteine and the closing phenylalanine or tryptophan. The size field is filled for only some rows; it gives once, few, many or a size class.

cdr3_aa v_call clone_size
ASSLVAGATSGNTIY TRBV7-8 NA
ASSVFRQAEAGELF TRBV9 once
ASSTQTTKETQY TRBV7-9 NA
ASSPSAGGPYNEQF TRBV3-1/TRBV3-2 NA
ALERGRELDEQF TRBV30 once
ASTRIVGSSDTQY TRBV5-6 once
ASSQEGGTYNSPLH TRBV4-1 NA
AWSQGGTYGYT TRBV30 NA
ATSRDLSVLTSGRAEEQY TRBV15 NA
ASSPLNPGELF TRBV12-3/TRBV12-4 NA
AWPQGGPHWPQH TRBV30 NA
ASCDQGADQPQH TRBV25-1 NA
ASGLGQSTDTQY TRBV12-5 NA
ASRKAPGQYEQY TRBV27 NA
ASILPETSTDTQY TRBV7-9 once
SASRTALGKEQF TRBV20-1 once
ASSFPLGVLDYGYT TRBV28 NA